The 29 T cell receptor beta chains below were found in one sample sequenced in a study of T cells in Graves' hyperthyroidism and ophthalmopathy. Amplification yielded TCR beta CDR3 regions, with RNA transcripts as the source. The HTBI primer set served for first-round RT-PCR of the TCR CDR3. TCRdb re-analysed the multiplex PCR reads in MiXCR, keeping a single row per CDR3 protein. The table lists around 600,000 distinct CDR3 sequences, approximately 15% of them singletons. Material for sequencing was blood. These receptors all come from a woman aged 18 to 35 with Graves' ophthalmopathy.

In its sample, this clonotype was seen many times. The V gene is TRBV7-2, the J gene TRBJ2-7, with D possibly TRBD1 on 5 matching bases. V lost 1 base to trimming and J lost 5 bases, with 15 bases between them. Germline V lookup: CDR1 SGHTA, CDR2 FQGNSA. CDR3 length equals 15 residues. In nucleotides, the CDR3 is TGTGCCAGCAGCTTAGTCGGCGGCAGGGTCCACGAGCAGTACTTC. Amino acid sequence: CASSLVGGRVHEQYF.

This clonotype was found many times. The CDR3 region is CASSLAPGTVEKLFF. CDR3 DNA sequence: TGTGCCAGCAGCTTAGCGCCCGGGACAGTTGAAAAACTGTTTTTT. V is TRBV7-2 and J is TRBJ1-4; 7 bases line up with TRBD1. In germline, CDR1 is SGHTA, CDR2 FQGNSA. The CDR3 totals 15 residues. V lost 0 bases to trimming and J lost 7 bases; unmatched junction nucleotides: 5.

The chain couples TRBV19 to TRBJ1-5; TRBD1 is a possible D gene (5 bases). This CDR3 has 14 amino acids. Germline V gene sequence: CDR1 LNHDA, CDR2 SQIVND (reference sequence). V lost 5 bases and J 3 bases, leaving 11 bases between the germline ends. In nucleotides, the CDR3 is TGTGCCAGTAGTCCCGACAGATACAATCAGCCCCAGCATTTT. Translation: CASSPDRYNQPQHF.

This clonotype showed up many times. The chain carries TRBV3-1 and TRBJ1-1, with D maybe TRBD1 (5 bases). The CDR3 has 15 residues. The germline V gene encodes CDR1 LGHDT and CDR2 YNNKEL (reference sequence). V lost 0 bases and J lost 0, with 8 bases in between. CDR3 DNA: TGTGCCAGCAGCCAAGAGGGACCGCTGAACACTGAAGCTTTCTTT. Translating gives CASSQEGPLNTEAFF.

This chain connects TRBV7-9 to TRBJ1-2; D not certain. The CDR3 is 16 residues long. CDR1 SEHNR and CDR2 FQNEAQ come from the germline V gene (reference sequence). V dropped 5 bases and J dropped 0 bases, with 16 bases sitting between them. CDR3 in DNA: TGTGCCAGCAGCCTTCGTGGAGGAGACGCTAACTATGGCTACACCTTC. Protein: CASSLRGGDANYGYTF.

V is TRBV20-1 and J is TRBJ2-1; 9 bases map to TRBD2. Losses at the gene ends were 6 bases for V and 10 bases for J; bases not matched to a gene: 16. The CDR3 totals 15 residues. Germline V gene lookup returns CDR1 DFQATT and CDR2 SNEGSKA (reference sequence). The CDR3 DNA is TGCAGTGCCCCAGCTGCGGTAGCGGGAGCGGGGGAGCAGTTCTTC. Its protein product is CSAPAAVAGAGEQFF.

This clonotype was counted a few times. The chain carries TRBV5-1 and TRBJ2-7; 10 nucleotides align to TRBD2. The germline V gene encodes CDR1 SGHRS and CDR2 YFSETQ. The CDR3 is 14 amino acids. V lost 5 bases and J lost 7; bases outside the gene matches: 9. The CDR3 nucleotides read TGCGCCAGCAGTAGAAGCGGGAGGGCGGGGGAGCAGTACTTC. It specifies CASSRSGRAGEQYF.

This chain connects TRBV11-2 to TRBJ2-3; 9 nucleotides match TRBD2. Germline V gene data show CDR1 as SGHAT and CDR2 as FQNNGV. V lost 5 bases, J lost 2 bases, and 8 bases stayed unmatched. The CDR3 loop spans 16 amino acids. The CDR3 region has the DNA TGTGCCAGCAGCCTTAGCGGGAGTATCCTCACAGATACGCAGTATTTT. This encodes CASSLSGSILTDTQYF.

This clonotype was detected only a few times. The genes are TRBV18 and TRBJ2-1, with D hard to call. Between the trimmed V and J ends, which lost 3 bases and 5 bases, there was a span of 8 bases. CDR3 length: 13 amino acids. CDR1 and CDR2 (germline): KGHSH, LQKENI. The DNA of the CDR3 is TGTGCCAGCTCACCGACCGTAAACAATGAGCAGTTCTTC. Its translation: CASSPTVNNEQFF.

Only a few counts were recorded for this clonotype. The CDR3 DNA reads TGTGCCAGTGGCAGGCTCCTGAATCAGCCCCAGCATTTT. Translating gives CASGRLLNQPQHF. The rearrangement uses TRBV19 and TRBJ1-5; D unclear. V dropped 8 bases and J dropped 4 bases, with 12 bases sitting between them. This CDR3 spans 13 amino acids. CDR1 and CDR2 (germline): LNHDA, SQIVND (reference sequence).

In its sample, this clonotype was seen many times. The rearrangement links TRBV28 to TRBJ1-1; tentative D call: TRBD1 (5 bases). V lost 6 bases, J lost 1 base, and 15 bases lay in between. CDR1 and CDR2 (germline): MDHEN, SYDVKM. This CDR3 contains 15 residues. DNA for the CDR3: TGTGCCAGCAGCCCAGACAGCAATTCGAACACTGAAGCTTTCTTT. Translated, it gives CASSPDSNSNTEAFF. The entire variable domain, with the rest obtained from reference TRBV28 and TRBJ1-1, is as follows: DVKVTQSSRYLVKRTGEKVFLECVQDMDHENMFWYRQDPGLGLRLIYFSYDVKMKEKGDIPEGYSVSREKKERFSLILESASTNQTSMYLCASSPDSNSNTEAFFGQGTRLTVV.

The table lists this clonotype with many counts. J is TRBJ2-1 and V is TRBV10-3; perhaps TRBD2 as D (6 bases). Germline V lookup: CDR1 ENHRY, CDR2 SYGVKD. There are 16 residues in the CDR3. V was clipped by 3 bases and J by 3 bases, with 15 bases between them. CDR3 protein: CAISDYGGADYNEQFF. The CDR3 nucleotides are TGTGCCATCAGTGATTACGGGGGAGCGGACTACAATGAGCAGTTCTTC.

Many counts were recorded for this clonotype. The chain has TRBV12-3 or TRBV12-4 and TRBJ1-2; D gene ambiguous. The CDR3 covers 13 residues. The V end was cut by 5 bases, the J end by 2 bases, with 9 bases between. Here the CDR3 reads CASSPGLNYGYTF. As DNA, the CDR3 is TGTGCCAGCAGTCCCGGTCTAAACTATGGCTACACCTTC.

In its sample, this clonotype was seen many times. The J gene is TRBJ2-1, the V gene TRBV2; TRBD2 matches at 7 bases. CDR3 length equals 15 residues. Losses at the gene ends were 6 bases for V and 5 bases for J; bases not matched to a gene: 10. Looked up from germline, CDR1 is SNHLY and CDR2 is FYNNEI. DNA of the CDR3: TGTGCCAGCAGGCTAGCGGACACGAAAGACAATGAGCAGTTCTTC. Its translation: CASRLADTKDNEQFF.

This clonotype was counted a few times. This clone may be a read error of a much larger clone one base away. The CDR3 here is CASSLVPPPYSENTQYF. The CDR3 nucleotides are TGTGCCAGCAGCTTAGTCCCCCCGCCATACTCGGAAAATACGCAGTATTTT. The chain employs TRBV7-2 and TRBJ2-3; D is uncertain. The CDR3 length is 17 residues. Germline-derived CDR1 and CDR2 are SGHTA and FQGNSA. V was trimmed by 1 base and J by 7 bases, leaving 21 bases between them.

This clonotype came up many times. This sequence joins TRBV18 and TRBJ2-5, with D perhaps matching TRBD1 (5 bases). CDR3 length: 15 amino acids. The germline V gene encodes CDR1 KGHSH and CDR2 LQKENI. V lost 0 bases and J 4 bases, leaving 12 bases between the germline ends. The CDR3 here is CASSPPGRGIETQYF. As DNA, the CDR3 is TGTGCCAGCTCACCACCTGGAAGGGGCATAGAGACCCAGTACTTC.

This clonotype was recorded many times. The chain couples TRBV7-9 to TRBJ1-1, with TRBD1 matching 9 bases. Germline V gene lookup returns CDR1 SEHNR and CDR2 FQNEAQ (reference sequence). After removal of 3 bases from V and 8 bases from J, the junction contained 1 base not matched to a gene. The CDR3 is made up of 12 amino acids. The CDR3 region is CASSFTGGEAFF. CDR3 nucleotides: TGTGCCAGCAGCTTTACAGGGGGCGAAGCTTTCTTT.

Points on this clonotype: A much larger clone lies one base from this, so it may be a read error. The chain has TRBV24-1 and TRBJ1-1; D possibly corresponds to TRBD1 (6 bases). This CDR3 is 13 amino acids long. The germline CDR1 and CDR2 sequences are KGHDR and SFDVKD. CDR3 in DNA: TGTGCCATCAGTGATTTAGGGGGCACTGAAGCTTTCTTT. Encoded protein: CAISDLGGTEAFF.

CDR3 coding DNA: TGTGCCAGCAGCTTGGACGGGACTAGCGGAGGCTACGAGCAGTACTTC. It codes for CASSLDGTSGGYEQYF. This chain connects TRBV7-9 to TRBJ2-7; 11 bases fit TRBD2. After removal of 3 bases from V and 3 bases from J, the junction contained 7 bases not matched to a gene. CDR1 is SEHNR, CDR2 FQNEAQ, per germline (reference sequence). The CDR3 spans 16 residues.

In its sample, this clonotype was seen a few times. V is TRBV28 and J is TRBJ2-7, with D uncertain. Trimming took 2 bases from V and 6 from J, leaving 14 bases between them. Germline assignment: CDR1 MDHEN and CDR2 SYDVKM. The CDR3 runs to 14 residues. CDR3 sequence (DNA): TGTGCCAGCAGTTTACGCACCTCAAGACCCGAGCAGTACTTC. Translated: CASSLRTSRPEQYF.

This clonotype was seen a handful of times. This rearrangement joins TRBV28 to TRBJ1-6, with D unclear. V lost 2 bases and J 11 bases, leaving 7 bases between the germline ends. Germline CDR1 and CDR2: MDHEN and SYDVKM. The CDR3 has 12 amino acids. The CDR3 coding sequence is TGTGCCAGCAGTTTAGGGAGTCCACCCCTCCACTTT. Translated: CASSLGSPPLHF.

The rearrangement joins TRBV7-9 to TRBJ1-5; unclear D gene. Trimming stripped 6 bases from V and 0 bases from J, with 9 bases between. The CDR3 is 14 residues long. Germline V gives CDR1 SEHNR, CDR2 FQNEAQ (reference sequence). In nucleotides, the CDR3 is TGTGCCAGCAGTTCCTCAACTAGCAATCAGCCCCAGCATTTT. This translates into CASSSSTSNQPQHF.

This clonotype was detected many times. J is TRBJ1-4 and V is TRBV2; D possibly corresponds to TRBD1 (6 bases). There are 14 residues in the CDR3. The V and J ends lost 8 bases and 6 bases respectively, with 16 bases between them. CDR1 is SNHLY, CDR2 FYNNEI, per germline. CDR3: CASRRTASDEKLFF. The CDR3 DNA reads as TGTGCCAGCCGACGGACAGCCAGTGATGAAAAACTGTTTTTT.

This clonotype turned up a few times. The chain has TRBV10-3 and TRBJ2-7; a possible D gene is TRBD1 (6 bases). Germline lookup yields CDR1 ENHRY and CDR2 SYGVKD. The V end was cut by 8 bases, the J end by 3 bases, with 17 bases between. The CDR3 covers 14 residues. This CDR3 reads CAIGLGGTGYEQYF. CDR3 bases: TGTGCCATCGGCTTAGGGGGAACGGGCTACGAGCAGTACTTC.

This clonotype has at least ten counts. The V gene is TRBV27, the J gene TRBJ2-3, with a tentative D call TRBD2 (6 bases). V lost 3 bases, J lost 5 bases, and 15 bases lay in between. The germline V gene encodes CDR1 MNHEY and CDR2 SMNVEV (reference sequence). This CDR3 region has 15 residues. CDR3 DNA: TGTGCCAGCAGTTTGGGATCGGCAGCGGGAGATACGCAGTATTTT. Translating gives CASSLGSAAGDTQYF.

The sample holds many counts of this clonotype. The chain is built from TRBV4-1 and TRBJ2-1, with D perhaps TRBD2 (6 bases). Trimming took off 0 bases at V and 8 bases at J, with 17 bases between the two ends. Germline CDR1 is MGHRA and CDR2 is YSYEKL. CDR3 length equals 16 residues. CDR3 DNA sequence: TGCGCCAGCAGCCAAGATCTGGGCGGGACGGTCTATGAGCAGTTCTTC. Translation gives CASSQDLGGTVYEQFF.

V gene TRBV20-1 combines with J gene TRBJ1-1; D not resolved. V was clipped by 5 bases and J by 3 bases, with 19 bases between them. Germline V gene sequence: CDR1 DFQATT, CDR2 SNEGSKA (reference sequence). The CDR3 sequence is 15 residues long. CDR3: CSADRLGFGYTEAFF. Here the CDR3 DNA reads TGCAGTGCTGACCGACTGGGCTTCGGGTACACTGAAGCTTTCTTT.

This clonotype occurred many times. The V and J genes are TRBV28 and TRBJ2-1; TRBD1 aligns across 9 bases. CDR3 length: 16 amino acids. J gave up 7 bases and V 4 bases, and 11 bases lay outside the gene matches. From germline, CDR1 is MDHEN and CDR2 SYDVKM. As DNA, the CDR3 is TGTGCCAGCAGTTCGACCGGGACAGGGTTTAGGAATGAGCAGTTCTTC. It yields the protein CASSSTGTGFRNEQFF.

This clonotype has ten or more counts. The chain links TRBV6-1 to TRBJ2-3, with a weak D call TRBD2 (5 bases). The V gene lost 7 bases and the J gene lost 3 bases, with 14 bases spanning the gap. The CDR3 is made up of 14 amino acids. The germline gives CDR1 MNHNS, CDR2 SASEGT. CDR3 bases: TGTGCCAGCACAACTTGGACTGAGACAGATACGCAGTATTTT. This gives the protein CASTTWTETDTQYF.